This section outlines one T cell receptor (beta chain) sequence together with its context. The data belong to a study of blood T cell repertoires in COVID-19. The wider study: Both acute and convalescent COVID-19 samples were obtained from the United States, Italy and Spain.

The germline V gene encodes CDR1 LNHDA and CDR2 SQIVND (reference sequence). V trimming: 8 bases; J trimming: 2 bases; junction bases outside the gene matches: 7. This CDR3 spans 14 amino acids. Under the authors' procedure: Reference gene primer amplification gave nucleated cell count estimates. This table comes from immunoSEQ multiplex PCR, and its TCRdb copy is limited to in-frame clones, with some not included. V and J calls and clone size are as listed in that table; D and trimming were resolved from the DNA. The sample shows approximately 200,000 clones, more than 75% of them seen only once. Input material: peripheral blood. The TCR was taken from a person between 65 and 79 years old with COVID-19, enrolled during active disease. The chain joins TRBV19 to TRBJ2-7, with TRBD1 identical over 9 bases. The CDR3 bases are TGTGCCAGTGGATCCGGGACAGGGACCTACGAGCAGTACTTC. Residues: CASGSGTGTYEQYF.